Below are 24 T cell receptor beta chains sequenced from a single sample in a study of OX40 agonist ivuxolimab in advanced cancers. Assay used: immunoSEQ multiplex PCR; TCRdb lists only in-frame clones, some missing. The sample yields approximately 60,000 clones, over 75% seen once. The sample in question was CD4+ or CD8+ T cells sorted from blood, obtained in a trial of the OX40 agonist ivuxolimab. Receptors originate from an adult with an advanced solid tumor such as melanoma, head and neck, liver or kidney cancer.

The chain employs TRBV27 and TRBJ2-7, with D unresolved. With 6 bases removed from V and 0 bases from J, the gap between germline ends came to 15 bases. This CDR3 contains 15 residues. The germline V gene has CDR1 MNHEY and CDR2 SMNVEV (reference sequence). The CDR3 protein is CASSRDASSSYEQYV. The DNA of the CDR3 is TGTGCCAGCAGCCGCGATGCCAGTAGCTCCTACGAGCAGTACGTC.

This clone was counted between two and nine times. This chain joins TRBV19 and TRBJ1-6, with D hard to call. CDR1 LNHDA and CDR2 SQIVND come from the germline V gene (reference sequence). Trimming left V 1 base short and J 7 bases short, with 8 bases between. The CDR3 has 14 amino acids. The CDR3 protein is CASSIGTVNSPLHF. In DNA form, the CDR3 reads TGTGCCAGTAGTATAGGAACAGTCAATTCACCCCTCCACTTT. Combining the CDR3 with reference TRBV19 and TRBJ1-6 gives the whole variable domain DGGITQSPKYLFRKEGQNVTLSCEQNLNHDAMYWYRQDPGQGLRLIYYSQIVNDFQKGDIAEGYSVSREKKESFPLTVTSAQKNPTAFYLCASSIGTVNSPLHFGNGTRLTVT.

The chain employs TRBV29-1 and TRBJ2-1; tentative D call: TRBD2 (6 bases). This CDR3 region has 13 residues. The germline V gene has CDR1 SQVTM and CDR2 ANQGSEA. V dropped 7 bases and J dropped 4 bases, with 14 bases sitting between them. CDR3 loop: CSALPGSYNEQFF. The CDR3 DNA reads TGCAGCGCCTTACCCGGGAGTTACAATGAGCAGTTCTTC.

The table lists this clone with a few counts. The chain combines TRBV7-3 with TRBJ2-2, with D unresolved. The CDR3 runs 11 residues. Trimming stripped 2 bases from V and 6 bases from J, with 1 base between. From germline, CDR1 is SGHTA and CDR2 FQGTGA. CDR3 region: CASSLSGELFF. Written as DNA, the CDR3 is TGTGCCAGCAGCTTATCCGGGGAGCTGTTTTTT. The entire variable domain, with the rest obtained from reference TRBV7-3 and TRBJ2-2, is as follows: GAGVSQTPSNKVTEKGKYVELRCDPISGHTALYWYRQSLGQGPEFLIYFQGTGAADDSGLPNDRFFAVRPEGSVSTLKIQRTERGDSAVYLCASSLSGELFFGEGSRLTVL.

This rearrangement joins TRBV5-4 to TRBJ2-1; D perhaps matches TRBD1 (6 bases). V was trimmed by 0 bases and J by 3 bases, leaving 16 bases between them. This CDR3 contains 17 residues. Germline V lookup: CDR1 SGHNT, CDR2 YYREEE (reference sequence). CDR3 amino acids: CASSLDSGAGIYNEQFF. The CDR3 DNA sequence: TGTGCCAGCAGCTTGGATTCAGGGGCAGGTATCTACAATGAGCAGTTCTTC.

This rearrangement joins TRBV9 to TRBJ2-1; D is unclear. The CDR3 is 14 residues long. Trimming took off 0 bases at V and 3 bases at J, with 7 bases between the two ends. Per germline, CDR1 SGDLS and CDR2 YYNGEE. Here the CDR3 reads CASSVDPDYNEQFF. In DNA, the CDR3 is TGTGCCAGCAGCGTAGATCCAGACTACAATGAGCAGTTCTTC.

This chain uses TRBV6-1 with TRBJ1-6; 11 nucleotides align to TRBD1. With 6 bases clipped from V and 8 bases from J, the junction kept 3 bases outside the gene matches. Germline-derived CDR1 and CDR2 are MNHNS and SASEGT. The CDR3 totals 14 residues. CDR3 nucleotide sequence: TGTGCCAGCAGGACGGACAGGGGGCATTCACCCCTCCACTTT. Its protein product is CASRTDRGHSPLHF.

This chain links TRBV2 with TRBJ2-7; TRBD1 matches 8 bases. The CDR3 has 16 residues. The germline V gene has CDR1 SNHLY and CDR2 FYNNEI. The junction had 18 bases not matched to a gene; V was cut back by 10 bases and J by 4 bases. CDR3: CATLVGQRQGRYEQYF. CDR3 DNA sequence: TGTGCCACGCTTGTGGGTCAAAGACAGGGGAGGTACGAGCAGTACTTC.

The chain employs TRBV27 and TRBJ1-5; D gene unclear. Trimming stripped 4 bases from V and 1 base from J, with 14 bases between. Germline CDR1 is MNHEY and CDR2 is SMNVEV (reference sequence). The CDR3 sequence is 16 residues long. The CDR3 here is CASSYLGGLSNQPQHF. The CDR3 coding sequence is TGTGCCAGCAGTTATCTAGGCGGGCTGAGCAATCAGCCCCAGCATTTT.

This clone was recorded only once. CDR3: CGGGSNQPQHF. In DNA, the CDR3 is TGTGGGGGGGGGAGCAATCAGCCCCAGCATTTT. The chain uses TRBV27 and TRBJ1-5; D is possibly TRBD1 (5 bases). Germline CDR1 reads MNHEY; CDR2 reads SMNVEV (reference sequence). The CDR3 spans 11 residues.

This clone has more than one count but fewer than ten. This sequence joins TRBV28 and TRBJ2-3; 7 bases fit TRBD2. V lost 2 bases to trimming and J lost 4 bases; unmatched junction nucleotides: 3. There are 14 residues in the CDR3. CDR1 is MDHEN and CDR2 is SYDVKM in the germline V gene. The chain's CDR3 is CASSLGGEADTQYF. In DNA, the CDR3 is TGTGCCAGCAGTTTAGGGGGGGAAGCAGATACGCAGTATTTT.

The J gene is TRBJ1-2, the V gene TRBV7-2; possible D gene TRBD1, 5 bases. Germline V CDR1 and CDR2: SGHTA, FQGNSA. V gave up 6 bases and J gave up 2 bases, with 22 bases separating them. This CDR3 has 17 amino acids. The DNA of the CDR3 is TGTGCCAGCAGGTCATACATTGGGACGGGCCAGAACTATGGCTACACCTTC. It codes for CASRSYIGTGQNYGYTF.

The genes are TRBV27 and TRBJ2-5; TRBD1 is a possible D gene (5 bases). Germline V lookup: CDR1 MNHEY, CDR2 SMNVEV (reference sequence). The CDR3 loop spans 14 amino acids. The ends were cut back, 4 bases at V and 5 bases at J, with 14 bases in the middle. In nucleotides, the CDR3 is TGTGCCAGCAGTTCGCGGACACCACGGGAGACCCAGTACTTC. It translates to CASSSRTPRETQYF.

The chain uses TRBV6-5 and TRBJ1-1; D is perhaps TRBD1 (5 bases). The V and J ends lost 9 bases and 4 bases respectively, with 15 bases between them. Germline-derived CDR1 and CDR2 are MNHEY and SVGAGI. The CDR3 is made up of 13 amino acids. The CDR3 nucleotides are TGTGCCAGTACGGGGCTCGGGGTCACTGAAGCTTTCTTT. Protein: CASTGLGVTEAFF.

The chain employs TRBV11-3 and TRBJ2-1, with 9 bases aligning to TRBD2. The CDR3 has 19 residues. CDR1 is SGHNT, CDR2 YENEEA, per germline. The trim removed 4 bases at V and 2 bases at J, leaving 15 bases unmatched. This chain's CDR3 is CASSSHQILAGGPYNEQFF. The CDR3 region has the DNA TGTGCCAGCAGCTCCCACCAAATACTAGCGGGTGGGCCCTACAATGAGCAGTTCTTC.

This chain joins TRBV6-5 and TRBJ2-1; D possibly uses TRBD1 or TRBD2 (5 bases each). Trimming removed 4 bases at V and 2 bases at J, with 12 bases between. The CDR3 has 15 residues. Germline CDR1 MNHEY, CDR2 SVGAGI. CDR3 sequence reads: CASSWDRVTYNEQFF. The CDR3 nucleotides read TGTGCCAGCAGTTGGGACCGAGTCACCTACAATGAGCAGTTCTTC.

The V and J genes are TRBV2 and TRBJ2-7; no reliable D call. CDR1 is SNHLY and CDR2 is FYNNEI in the germline V gene. V was trimmed by 6 bases and J by 4 bases, leaving 16 bases between them. The CDR3 runs 14 residues. DNA of the CDR3: TGTGCCAGCAGCGATATTAACAGTGTTTACGAGCAGTACTTC. As protein: CASSDINSVYEQYF.

The chain recombines TRBV13 with TRBJ1-6; TRBD1 agrees at 7 bases. With V trimmed by 3 bases and J by 14 bases, 10 bases remained unmatched. Germline CDR1 PRHDT, CDR2 FYEKMQ (reference sequence). This CDR3 is 14 amino acids long. The CDR3 bases are TGTGCCAGCAGCTTTGCGACAGGGTCCACGACCCTCCACTTT. It encodes CASSFATGSTTLHF.

The sample holds one count of this clone. The chain couples TRBV27 to TRBJ2-2; D not certain. Trimming pared 2 bases from V and 7 bases from J, leaving 5 bases between. The CDR3 runs to 12 residues. The germline V gene has CDR1 MNHEY and CDR2 SMNVEV (reference sequence). CDR3 nucleotides: TGTGCCAGCAGTTTAAAGGACGGGGAGCTGTTTTTT. Its protein product is CASSLKDGELFF.

The genes are TRBV18 and TRBJ2-5; a weak D match, TRBD2 (6 bases). With 4 bases removed from V and 3 bases from J, the gap between germline ends came to 24 bases. Germline CDR1 and CDR2: KGHSH and LQKENI. The CDR3 is 18 residues long. CDR3 nucleotides: TGTGCCAGCTCACTCTTTGGGTATGGCGGGATTTTAGAAGAGACCCAGTACTTC. Protein: CASSLFGYGGILEETQYF.

This chain links TRBV4-3 with TRBJ1-4; D call uncertain. CDR1 is LGHNA, CDR2 YSLEER, per germline. The CDR3 is 13 amino acids. Trimming took 1 base from V and 8 from J, leaving 8 bases between them. The CDR3 loop reads CASSQAESEKLFF. The CDR3 DNA reads TGCGCCAGCAGCCAAGCAGAAAGCGAAAAACTGTTTTTT.

V and J are TRBV13 and TRBJ2-7, with D possibly TRBD2 on 6 matching bases. The germline V gene has CDR1 PRHDT and CDR2 FYEKMQ (reference sequence). The CDR3 consists of 14 residues. V lost 5 bases and J 6 bases, leaving 17 bases between the germline ends. The CDR3 here is CASSLGGASSEQYV. CDR3 DNA: TGTGCCAGCAGCCTTGGCGGGGCGAGCTCCGAGCAGTACGTC.

V usage is TRBV4-1 and J usage is TRBJ1-1; maybe TRBD1 (6 bases). Between the trimmed V and J ends, which lost 1 base and 2 bases, there was a span of 11 bases. This CDR3 has 15 residues. Per germline, CDR1 MGHRA and CDR2 YSYEKL. CDR3 DNA: TGCGCCAGCAGCCAAGGCCCACAGGGTAACACTGAAGCTTTCTTT. Amino acids: CASSQGPQGNTEAFF.

The rearrangement links TRBV7-2 to TRBJ1-5, with D hard to call. This CDR3 is 15 amino acids long. Germline CDR1 SGHTA, CDR2 FQGNSA. V lost 5 bases and J lost 5, with 16 bases in between. Written as DNA, the CDR3 is TGTGCCAGCAGCGAAGGAGGGTTCGGACATCAGCCCCAGCATTTT. It yields the protein CASSEGGFGHQPQHF.